The 5 T cell receptor beta chains given below trace back to one sample, sequenced in a study of cytomegalovirus exposure and HLA in healthy donors. The study ran its PCR with 60 Vbeta and 13 Jbeta primers. This table comes from immunoSEQ multiplex PCR, and its TCRdb copy is limited to in-frame clones, with some not included. The repertoire has some 120,000 clones, approximately 71% of them found once; the top ten carry 2.5% to 3.5%. Sequenced: PBMCs. The origin of the receptors is a woman aged 50 to 65 in good health and CMV-seronegative.

This chain links TRBV5-4 with TRBJ2-2; the D is unclear. Per germline, CDR1 SGHNT and CDR2 YYREEE (reference sequence). Deletions cut 0 bases from V and 9 bases from J, with 6 bases between. This CDR3 has 12 amino acids. Here the CDR3 DNA reads TGTGCCAGCAGCTTGGGGGCAAGGGAGCTGTTTTTT. Translating it yields CASSLGARELFF.

V usage is TRBV2 and J usage is TRBJ2-1, with a weak D call TRBD2 (6 bases). Trimming took 5 bases from V and 5 from J, leaving 13 bases between them. From germline, CDR1 is SNHLY and CDR2 FYNNEI. The CDR3 spans 14 residues. CDR3 nucleotide sequence: TGTGCCAGCAGTACTAGCCGCGGCCACAATGAGCAGTTCTTC. Translated, it gives CASSTSRGHNEQFF.

As regards this clone: An end of the junction does not agree with germline; a read error may underlie this. This sample also contains other DNA sequences that code for the same CDR3. The chain links TRBV4-1 to TRBJ2-5, with 7 nucleotides matching TRBD1. This CDR3 has 14 amino acids. Germline V gives CDR1 MGHRA, CDR2 YSYEKL. The CDR3 loop is CASSQDRDQETQYF. DNA of the CDR3: TGTGCCAGCAGCCAAGACAGGGACCAAGAGACCCAGTACTTC.

J is TRBJ2-1 and V is TRBV9, with TRBD1 as a possible D gene (6 bases). With 3 bases removed from V and 7 bases from J, the gap between germline ends came to 20 bases. The CDR3 is made up of 16 amino acids. Germline V lookup: CDR1 SGDLS, CDR2 YYNGEE. This chain's CDR3 is CASSAPGVGWGNEQFF. CDR3 DNA sequence: TGTGCCAGCAGCGCCCCAGGGGTCGGGTGGGGAAATGAGCAGTTCTTC.

The V gene is TRBV29-1, the J gene TRBJ2-5; tentative D call: TRBD2 (6 bases). The germline CDR1 and CDR2 sequences are SQVTM and ANQGSEA. Trimming took off 1 base at V and 5 bases at J, with 14 bases between the two ends. This CDR3 has 14 residues. The CDR3 DNA is TGCAGCGTTGAAGCACGGGGGTTCTGGGAGACCCAGTACTTC. This encodes CSVEARGFWETQYF.